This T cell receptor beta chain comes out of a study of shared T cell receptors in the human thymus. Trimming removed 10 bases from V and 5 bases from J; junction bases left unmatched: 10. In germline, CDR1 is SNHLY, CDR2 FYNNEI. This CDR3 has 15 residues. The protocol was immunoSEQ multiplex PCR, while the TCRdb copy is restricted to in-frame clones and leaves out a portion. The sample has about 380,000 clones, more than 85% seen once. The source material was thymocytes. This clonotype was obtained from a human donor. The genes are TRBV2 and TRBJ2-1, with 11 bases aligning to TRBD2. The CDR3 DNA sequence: TGTGCCACCGCCTCCGGGACTAGCGGTGACAATGAGCAGTTCTTC. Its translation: CATASGTSGDNEQFF.